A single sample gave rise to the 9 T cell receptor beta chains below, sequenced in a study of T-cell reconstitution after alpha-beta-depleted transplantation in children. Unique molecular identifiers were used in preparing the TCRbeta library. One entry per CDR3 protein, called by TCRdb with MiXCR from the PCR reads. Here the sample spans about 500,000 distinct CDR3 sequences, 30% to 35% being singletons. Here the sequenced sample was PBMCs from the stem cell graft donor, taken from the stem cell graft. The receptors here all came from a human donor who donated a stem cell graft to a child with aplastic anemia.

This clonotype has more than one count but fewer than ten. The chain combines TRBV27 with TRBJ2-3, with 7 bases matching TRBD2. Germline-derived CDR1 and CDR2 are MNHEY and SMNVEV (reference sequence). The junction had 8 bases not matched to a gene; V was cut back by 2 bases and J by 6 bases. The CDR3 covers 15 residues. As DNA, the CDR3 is TGTGCCAGCAGTTTACGACAGCGGGGTAGGGATACGCAGTATTTT. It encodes CASSLRQRGRDTQYF.

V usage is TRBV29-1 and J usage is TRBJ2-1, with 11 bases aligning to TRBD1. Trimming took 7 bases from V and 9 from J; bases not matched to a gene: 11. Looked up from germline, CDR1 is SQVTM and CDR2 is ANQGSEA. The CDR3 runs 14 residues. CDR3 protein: CSGSWDRGDSEQFF. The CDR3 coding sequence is TGCAGCGGATCTTGGGACAGGGGGGATTCTGAGCAGTTCTTC.

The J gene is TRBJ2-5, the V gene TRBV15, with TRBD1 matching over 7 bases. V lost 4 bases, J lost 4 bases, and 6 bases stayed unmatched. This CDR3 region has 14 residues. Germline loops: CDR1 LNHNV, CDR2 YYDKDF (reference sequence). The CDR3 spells CATSNRGGGETQYF. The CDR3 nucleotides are TGTGCCACCAGCAACAGGGGTGGAGGAGAGACCCAGTACTTC.

CDR3: CSATKIEPVKGQGFDQPQHF. In nucleotides, the CDR3 is TGCAGTGCTACGAAGATTGAACCCGTCAAGGGACAGGGTTTCGATCAGCCCCAGCATTTT. V usage is TRBV20-1 and J usage is TRBJ1-5; 9 nucleotides line up with TRBD1. The V segment lost 4 bases and the J segment 5 bases; nucleotides outside the gene matches: 24. The CDR3 length is 20 residues. Germline CDR1 and CDR2: DFQATT and SNEGSKA (reference sequence).

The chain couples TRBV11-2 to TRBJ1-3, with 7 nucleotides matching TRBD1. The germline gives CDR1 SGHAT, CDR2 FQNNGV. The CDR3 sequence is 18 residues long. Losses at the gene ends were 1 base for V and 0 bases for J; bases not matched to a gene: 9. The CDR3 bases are TGTGCCAGCAGCTTAGTCTTTGGGACAGAGATCTCTGGAAACACCATATATTTT. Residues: CASSLVFGTEISGNTIYF.

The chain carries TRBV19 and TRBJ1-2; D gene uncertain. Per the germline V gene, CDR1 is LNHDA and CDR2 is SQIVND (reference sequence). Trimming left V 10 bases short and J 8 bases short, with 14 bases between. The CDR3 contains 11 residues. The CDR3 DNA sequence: TGTGCCACTAAATATCCACCCGGCTACACCTTC. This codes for CATKYPPGYTF.

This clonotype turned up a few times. The DNA for the CDR3 is TGCGCCAGCAGCTCCGGGACAGCCAAAGAGACCCAGTACTTC. Protein sequence: CASSSGTAKETQYF. J is TRBJ2-5 and V is TRBV5-1; 7 nucleotides align to TRBD1. From germline, CDR1 is SGHRS and CDR2 YFSETQ. Trimming removed 3 bases from V and 3 bases from J; junction bases left unmatched: 5. This CDR3 spans 14 amino acids.

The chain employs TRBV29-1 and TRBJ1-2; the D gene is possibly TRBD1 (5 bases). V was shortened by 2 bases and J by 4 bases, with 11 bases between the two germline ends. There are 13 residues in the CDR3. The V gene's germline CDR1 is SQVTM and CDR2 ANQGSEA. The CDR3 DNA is TGCAGCGTTGAACCTCCTGGGGGCTATGGCTACACCTTC. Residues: CSVEPPGGYGYTF.

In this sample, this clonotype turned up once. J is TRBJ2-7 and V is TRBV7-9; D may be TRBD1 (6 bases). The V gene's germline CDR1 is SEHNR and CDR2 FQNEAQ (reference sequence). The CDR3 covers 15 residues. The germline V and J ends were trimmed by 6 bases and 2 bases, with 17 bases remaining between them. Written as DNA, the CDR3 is TGTGCCAGCAGTTCCGACTCTACAGGGCCCTACGAGCAGTACGTC. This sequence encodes CASSSDSTGPYEQYV.